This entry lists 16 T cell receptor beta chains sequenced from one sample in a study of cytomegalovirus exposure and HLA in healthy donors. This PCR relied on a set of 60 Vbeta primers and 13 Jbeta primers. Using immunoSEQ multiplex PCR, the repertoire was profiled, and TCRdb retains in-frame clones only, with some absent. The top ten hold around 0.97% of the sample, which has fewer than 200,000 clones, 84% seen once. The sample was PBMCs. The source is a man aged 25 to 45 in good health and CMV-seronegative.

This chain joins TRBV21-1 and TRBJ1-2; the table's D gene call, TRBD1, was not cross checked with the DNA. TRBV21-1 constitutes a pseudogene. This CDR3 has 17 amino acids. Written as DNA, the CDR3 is TGTGCCAGCACCGAACCCATATCGGGACAGATAAACTATGGCTACACCTTC. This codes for CASTEPISGQINYGYTF.

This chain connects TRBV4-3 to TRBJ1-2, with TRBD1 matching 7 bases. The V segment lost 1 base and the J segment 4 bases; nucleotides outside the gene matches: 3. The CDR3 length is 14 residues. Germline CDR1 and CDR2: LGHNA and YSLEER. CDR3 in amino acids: CASSQGQGSYGYTF. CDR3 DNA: TGCGCCAGCAGCCAAGGACAGGGTTCCTATGGCTACACCTTC.

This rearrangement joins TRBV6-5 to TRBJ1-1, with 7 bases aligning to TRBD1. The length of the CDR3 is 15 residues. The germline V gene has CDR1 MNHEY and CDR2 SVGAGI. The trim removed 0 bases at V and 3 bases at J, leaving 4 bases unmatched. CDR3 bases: TGTGCCAGCAGTTACTCGTTTCAGGGGGACACTGAAGCTTTCTTT. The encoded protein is CASSYSFQGDTEAFF.

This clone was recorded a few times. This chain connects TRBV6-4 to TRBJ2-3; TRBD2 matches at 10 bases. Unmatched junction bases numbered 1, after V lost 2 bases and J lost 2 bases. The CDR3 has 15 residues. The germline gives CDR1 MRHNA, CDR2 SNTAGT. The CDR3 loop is CASSDSGGATDTQYF. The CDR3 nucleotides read TGTGCCAGCAGTGACAGCGGGGGGGCCACAGATACGCAGTATTTT.

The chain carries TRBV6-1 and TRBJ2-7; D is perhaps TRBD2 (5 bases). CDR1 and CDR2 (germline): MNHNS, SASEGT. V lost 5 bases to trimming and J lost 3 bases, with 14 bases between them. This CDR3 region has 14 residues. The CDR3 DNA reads TGTGCCAGCAGTCTAGCCGGTGGGAACTACGAGCAGTACTTC. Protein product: CASSLAGGNYEQYF.

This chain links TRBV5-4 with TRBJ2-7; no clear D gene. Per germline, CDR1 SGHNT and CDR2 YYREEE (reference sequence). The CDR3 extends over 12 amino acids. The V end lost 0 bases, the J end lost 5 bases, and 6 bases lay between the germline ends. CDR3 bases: TGTGCCAGCAGCTTGGAACAGAACGAGCAGTACTTC. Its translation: CASSLEQNEQYF.

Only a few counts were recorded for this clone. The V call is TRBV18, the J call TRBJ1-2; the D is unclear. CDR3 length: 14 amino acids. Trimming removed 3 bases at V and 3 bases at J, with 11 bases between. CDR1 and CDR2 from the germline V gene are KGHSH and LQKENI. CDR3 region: CASSPRTADYGYTF. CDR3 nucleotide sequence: TGTGCCAGCTCACCTAGAACAGCAGACTATGGCTACACCTTC.

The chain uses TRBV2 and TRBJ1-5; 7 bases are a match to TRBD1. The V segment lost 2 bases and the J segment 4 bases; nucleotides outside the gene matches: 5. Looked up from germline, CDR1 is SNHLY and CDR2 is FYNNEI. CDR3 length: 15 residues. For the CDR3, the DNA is TGTGCCAGCAGTGAACACACAGGGGTTAATCAGCCCCAGCATTTT. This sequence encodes CASSEHTGVNQPQHF.

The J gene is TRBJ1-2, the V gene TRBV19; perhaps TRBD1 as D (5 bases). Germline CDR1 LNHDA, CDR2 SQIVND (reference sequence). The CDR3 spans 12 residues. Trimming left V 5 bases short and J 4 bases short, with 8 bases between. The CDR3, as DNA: TGTGCCAGTAGTGGAAGGGGCTATGGCTACACCTTC. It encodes CASSGRGYGYTF.

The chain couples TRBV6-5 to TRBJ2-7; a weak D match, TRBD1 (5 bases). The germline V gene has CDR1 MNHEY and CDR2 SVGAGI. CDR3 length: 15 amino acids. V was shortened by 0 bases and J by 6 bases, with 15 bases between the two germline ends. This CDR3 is CASSYSRDSSSEQYF. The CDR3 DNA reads TGTGCCAGCAGTTACTCCAGGGATTCCTCGTCCGAGCAGTACTTC.

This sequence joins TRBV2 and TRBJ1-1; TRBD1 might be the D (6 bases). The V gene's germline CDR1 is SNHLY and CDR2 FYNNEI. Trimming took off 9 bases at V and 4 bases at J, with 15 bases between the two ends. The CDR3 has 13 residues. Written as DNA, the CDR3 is TGTGCCAGTACAGAACAGGGTGGCACTGAAGCTTTCTTT. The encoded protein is CASTEQGGTEAFF.

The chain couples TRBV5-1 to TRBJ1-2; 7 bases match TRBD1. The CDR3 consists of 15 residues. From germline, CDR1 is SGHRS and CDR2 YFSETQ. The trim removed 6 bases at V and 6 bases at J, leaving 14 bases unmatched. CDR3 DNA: TGCGCCAGCACGGATCCGGACAGGACAATCCATGGCTACACCTTC. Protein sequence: CASTDPDRTIHGYTF.

The CDR3 is CASSLSGRYTGELFF. In nucleotides, the CDR3 is TGTGCCAGCAGCCTTAGCGGCAGGTACACCGGGGAGCTGTTTTTT. V is TRBV28 and J is TRBJ2-2; D perhaps matches TRBD2 (6 bases). This CDR3 is 15 amino acids long. Germline V gene data show CDR1 as MDHEN and CDR2 as SYDVKM. V lost 6 bases to trimming and J lost 3 bases, with 14 bases between them.

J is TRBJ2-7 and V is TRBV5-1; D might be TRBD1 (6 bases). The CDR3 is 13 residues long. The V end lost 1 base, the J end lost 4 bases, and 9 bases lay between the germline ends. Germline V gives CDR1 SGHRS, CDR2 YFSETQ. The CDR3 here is CASSLMDRYEQYF. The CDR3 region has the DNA TGCGCCAGCAGCTTGATGGACAGATACGAGCAGTACTTC.

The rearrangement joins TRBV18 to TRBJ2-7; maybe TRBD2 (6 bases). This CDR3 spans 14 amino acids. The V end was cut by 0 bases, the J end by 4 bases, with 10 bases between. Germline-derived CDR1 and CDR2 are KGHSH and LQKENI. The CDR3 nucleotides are TGTGCCAGCTCACCACCAAGCGGGTGGTACGAGCAGTACTTC. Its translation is CASSPPSGWYEQYF. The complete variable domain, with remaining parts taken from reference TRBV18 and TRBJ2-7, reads NAGVMQNPRHLVRRRGQEARLRCSPMKGHSHVYWYRQLPEEGLKFMVYLQKENIIDESGMPKERFSAEFPKEGPSILRIQQVVRGDSAAYFCASSPPSGWYEQYFGPGTRLTVT.

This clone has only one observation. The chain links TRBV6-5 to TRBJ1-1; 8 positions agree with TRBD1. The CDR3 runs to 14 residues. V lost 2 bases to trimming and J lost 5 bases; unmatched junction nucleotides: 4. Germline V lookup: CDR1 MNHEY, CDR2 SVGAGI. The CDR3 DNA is TGTGCCAGCAGTTACGGGGGGGACAGGACTGAAGCTTTCTTT. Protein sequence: CASSYGGDRTEAFF.